This entry lists 2 T cell receptor beta chains sequenced from one sample in a study of OX40 agonist ivuxolimab in advanced cancers. The method was immunoSEQ multiplex PCR; TCRdb's version includes in-frame clones alone and lacks a portion of them. The table records roughly 40,000 clones, more than 80% of them present only once. Sequencing used CD4+ or CD8+ T cells sorted from blood, obtained in a trial of the OX40 agonist ivuxolimab. These receptors came from an adult with an advanced solid tumor such as melanoma, head and neck, liver or kidney cancer.

This rearrangement joins TRBV7-2 to TRBJ2-3; 12 nucleotides match TRBD2. This CDR3 is 15 amino acids long. V lost 6 bases to trimming and J lost 6 bases; unmatched junction nucleotides: 7. The germline V gene encodes CDR1 SGHTA and CDR2 FQGNSA. As DNA, the CDR3 is TGTGCCAGCAGTCCCGGGACTAGCGGGCGGGATACGCAGTATTTT. This sequence encodes CASSPGTSGRDTQYF. The full variable domain, in which reference TRBV7-2 and TRBJ2-3 provide the parts outside the CDR3, is GAGVSQSPSNKVTEKGKDVELRCDPISGHTALYWYRQSLGQGLEFLIYFQGNSAPDKSGLPSDRFSAERTGGSVSTLTIQRTQQEDSAVYLCASSPGTSGRDTQYFGPGTRLTVL.

The rearrangement joins TRBV6-5 to TRBJ2-5; tentative D call: TRBD1 (6 bases). The germline V and J ends were trimmed by 6 bases and 7 bases, with 21 bases remaining between them. This CDR3 has 15 amino acids. CDR1 is MNHEY and CDR2 is SVGAGI in the germline V gene. The CDR3 reads CASSRNRDTPLTQYF. Written as DNA, the CDR3 is TGTGCCAGCAGCCGCAACCGGGACACCCCGTTGACCCAGTACTTC.